The 23 T cell receptor beta chains below come from one sample, sequenced in a study of T cell changes during pregnancy in multiple sclerosis. Repertoires were generated with immunoSEQ multiplex PCR, while TCRdb's copy carries only in-frame clones and drops some. The sample yields approximately 83,000 clones, 85% to 95% seen once. Sequences were derived from peripheral blood, sampled in the first trimester of pregnancy. The receptors were sampled from a female donor with multiple sclerosis, enrolled in a pregnancy study.

This clone has just one count. The chain combines TRBV15 with TRBJ2-5, with D maybe TRBD1 (6 bases). CDR1 is LNHNV, CDR2 YYDKDF, per germline (reference sequence). The length of the CDR3 is 16 residues. V lost 0 bases and J lost 4, with 15 bases in between. The CDR3 loop reads CATSRDHSGGPETQYF. Written as DNA, the CDR3 is TGTGCCACCAGCAGAGATCACAGTGGGGGCCCAGAGACCCAGTACTTC.

This sequence joins TRBV5-1 and TRBJ2-1; 7 positions match TRBD1. The V gene's germline CDR1 is SGHRS and CDR2 YFSETQ. The J segment lost 2 bases and the V segment lost 4 bases, leaving 6 bases of the junction unmatched. The length of the CDR3 is 15 residues. The CDR3 reads CASSHRQGAYNEQFF. In nucleotides, the CDR3 is TGCGCCAGCAGCCACAGACAGGGAGCCTACAATGAGCAGTTCTTC.

The CDR3 bases are TGTGCCAGCAGCATTCAGGGGAGCACTGAAGCTTTCTTT. Translated: CASSIQGSTEAFF. The chain joins TRBV7-3 to TRBJ1-1; D might be TRBD1 (6 bases). The V end lost 5 bases, the J end lost 4 bases, and 11 bases lay between the germline ends. This CDR3 is 13 amino acids long. Germline-derived CDR1 and CDR2 are SGHTA and FQGTGA.

This clone was seen just once. The chain recombines TRBV5-6 with TRBJ2-2, with a tentative D call TRBD2 (5 bases). The CDR3 consists of 16 residues. Germline assignment: CDR1 SGHDT and CDR2 YYEEEE. The V gene lost 4 bases and the J gene lost 0 bases, with 13 bases spanning the gap. CDR3 nucleotide sequence: TGTGCCAGCAGCCCCGAGGGTTCCCCGAACACCGGGGAGCTGTTTTTT. Amino acid sequence: CASSPEGSPNTGELFF.

V usage is TRBV19 and J usage is TRBJ2-3, with 8 nucleotides matching TRBD2. Germline V gene data show CDR1 as LNHDA and CDR2 as SQIVND (reference sequence). After removal of 5 bases from V and 4 bases from J, the junction contained 11 bases not matched to a gene. This CDR3 comprises 16 residues. The CDR3, as DNA: TGTGCCAGTAGTCGGGGCGGGACTAGAGGGGCAGATACGCAGTATTTT. Encoded protein: CASSRGGTRGADTQYF.

This clone appeared once. V and J are TRBV4-2 and TRBJ1-1, with 7 positions matching TRBD1. Germline loops: CDR1 LGHNA, CDR2 YNFKEQ. The CDR3 spans 15 residues. The V gene end was trimmed by 5 bases and the J gene end by 6 bases; junction bases not matched to a gene: 12. CDR3 loop: CASSLQQGLGPEAFF. The CDR3 DNA is TGTGCCAGCAGCTTACAACAGGGGTTGGGACCTGAAGCTTTCTTT.

The J gene is TRBJ1-1, the V gene TRBV7-8; D unclear. The CDR3 runs 14 residues. Germline lookup yields CDR1 SGHVS and CDR2 FQNEAQ. V gave up 5 bases and J gave up 3 bases, with 13 bases separating them. CDR3: CASSEKQWDTEAFF. The CDR3 nucleotides are TGTGCCAGCAGCGAAAAACAGTGGGACACTGAAGCTTTCTTT.

The rearrangement uses TRBV19 and TRBJ2-5, with D possibly TRBD1 on 5 matching bases. CDR3 length equals 14 residues. Germline CDR1 is LNHDA and CDR2 is SQIVND (reference sequence). Trimming stripped 1 base from V and 3 bases from J, with 9 bases between. As DNA, the CDR3 is TGTGCCAGTAGTATAGCAGGGATTGAAGAGACCCAGTACTTC. Its translation is CASSIAGIEETQYF.

This chain joins TRBV9 and TRBJ2-7; the D gene is possibly TRBD2 (5 bases). V was cut by 2 bases and J by 5 bases, with 11 bases left in between. CDR3 size: 13 residues. Germline CDR1 SGDLS, CDR2 YYNGEE. The chain's CDR3 is CASSVTSGDEQYF. The CDR3 DNA reads TGTGCCAGCAGCGTCACTTCCGGGGACGAGCAGTACTTC.

J is TRBJ2-1 and V is TRBV14; 8 nucleotides match TRBD2. This CDR3 has 15 amino acids. Germline CDR1 and CDR2: SGHDN and FVKESK. Unmatched junction bases numbered 9, after V lost 5 bases and J lost 6 bases. The CDR3 sequence: CASSLRTSLGNEQFF. The CDR3 coding sequence is TGTGCCAGCAGCTTACGGACTAGCTTGGGCAATGAGCAGTTCTTC.

The chain combines TRBV14 with TRBJ2-7; 8 bases are shared with TRBD2. The CDR3 is 16 amino acids. CDR1 SGHDN and CDR2 FVKESK come from the germline V gene. Trimming took 0 bases from V and 0 from J; bases not matched to a gene: 4. The CDR3 loop is CASSQERGAISYEQYF. The CDR3, as DNA: TGTGCCAGCAGCCAAGAGCGGGGGGCTATCTCCTACGAGCAGTACTTC.

Written as DNA, the CDR3 is TGTGCCAGACAGGCGTCGGCTGGTGGGGGCTACACCTTC. Translated, it gives CARQASAGGGYTF. The chain joins TRBV5-3 to TRBJ1-2; unclear D gene. TRBV5-3 carries the ORF label, with uncertain function. This CDR3 has 13 residues. V shed 7 bases and J shed 8 bases, with 18 bases lying between them.

The chain carries TRBV19 and TRBJ2-1; 11 bases line up with TRBD2. The CDR3 length is 18 residues. J was trimmed by 15 bases and V by 3 bases; bases with no gene match: 22. The germline V gene encodes CDR1 LNHDA and CDR2 SQIVND (reference sequence). The DNA for the CDR3 is TGTGCCAGTAGTATCGTACCCCCACCGGGACTAGCGGCCCTGGATCGGTTCTTC. Translation gives CASSIVPPPGLAALDRFF.

The chain joins TRBV30 to TRBJ2-3, with TRBD1 identical over 11 bases. This CDR3 spans 13 amino acids. V was pared by 5 bases and J by 4 bases, with 2 bases of the junction left unmatched. The germline V gene encodes CDR1 GTSNPN and CDR2 SVGIG (reference sequence). The CDR3 spells CAWGTGGSDTQYF. The CDR3 DNA reads TGTGCCTGGGGGACAGGGGGATCAGATACGCAGTATTTT.

This clone appeared once. The chain employs TRBV29-1 and TRBJ1-1; D is undetermined. Trimming cost V 7 bases and J 4 bases, with 7 bases left between them. The CDR3 is made up of 10 amino acids. CDR1 and CDR2 (germline): SQVTM, ANQGSEA. CDR3 bases: TGCAGCGGCGGAGGCACTGAAGCTTTCTTT. Protein: CSGGGTEAFF.

This chain connects TRBV4-1 to TRBJ1-1; D ambiguous. The V gene lost 1 base and the J gene lost 4 bases, with 16 bases spanning the gap. CDR3 length equals 16 residues. CDR1 is MGHRA, CDR2 YSYEKL, per germline. The CDR3: CASSQVAAGSATEAFF. The CDR3 nucleotides are TGCGCCAGCAGCCAAGTAGCTGCGGGGTCGGCCACTGAAGCTTTCTTT.

The rearrangement joins TRBV5-1 to TRBJ2-3, with 8 bases identical to TRBD2. There are 19 residues in the CDR3. J gave up 3 bases and V 5 bases, and 20 bases lay outside the gene matches. Germline V CDR1 and CDR2: SGHRS, YFSETQ. The CDR3 reads CASRLRPTRAGVVTDTQYF. Here the CDR3 DNA reads TGCGCCAGCAGACTCCGTCCAACGCGAGCGGGGGTTGTAACAGATACGCAGTATTTT.

The chain links TRBV7-9 to TRBJ2-1, with 7 bases lining up with TRBD1. The CDR3 extends over 14 amino acids. J was trimmed by 4 bases and V by 4 bases; bases with no gene match: 4. Germline-derived CDR1 and CDR2 are SEHNR and FQNEAQ (reference sequence). The CDR3 DNA reads TGTGCCAGCAGCTCTCCGACAGGGTACAATGAGCAGTTCTTC. Residues: CASSSPTGYNEQFF.

The rearrangement uses TRBV27 and TRBJ1-2; TRBD1 is a possible D gene (6 bases). Germline CDR1 and CDR2: MNHEY and SMNVEV (reference sequence). The CDR3 is 16 amino acids. V shed 2 bases and J shed 10 bases, with 23 bases lying between them. The CDR3, as DNA: TGTGCCAGCAGTTTACGGAGCGGGGGGCGCATAATTGACTACACCTTC. It is translated as CASSLRSGGRIIDYTF.

The chain joins TRBV19 to TRBJ2-2, with D possibly matching TRBD2 (7 bases). The V gene lost 10 bases and the J gene lost 5 bases, with 20 bases spanning the gap. CDR3 length equals 15 residues. CDR1 is LNHDA, CDR2 SQIVND, per germline (reference sequence). The CDR3 nucleotides are TGTGCCACCTGGGGGGGACATCAATATACCGGGGAGCTGTTTTTT. It translates to CATWGGHQYTGELFF.

V is TRBV18 and J is TRBJ2-3; tentative D call: TRBD2 (5 bases). With 6 bases removed from V and 6 bases from J, the gap between germline ends came to 19 bases. This CDR3 has 15 amino acids. The germline V gene has CDR1 KGHSH and CDR2 LQKENI. CDR3 loop: CASSTLGSSGDTQYF. In DNA, the CDR3 is TGTGCCAGCTCTACCCTTGGGTCATCGGGGGATACGCAGTATTTT. Looking up the rest from reference TRBV18 and TRBJ2-3 gives the full variable domain: NAGVMQNPRHLVRRRGQEARLRCSPMKGHSHVYWYRQLPEEGLKFMVYLQKENIIDESGMPKERFSAEFPKEGPSILRIQQVVRGDSAAYFCASSTLGSSGDTQYFGPGTRLTVL.

This sequence joins TRBV2 and TRBJ2-3, with D perhaps matching TRBD1 (5 bases). The CDR3 consists of 14 residues. Looked up from germline, CDR1 is SNHLY and CDR2 is FYNNEI. The V gene lost 4 bases and the J gene lost 2 bases, with 10 bases spanning the gap. CDR3 in amino acids: CASSGGQHTDTQYF. CDR3 sequence (DNA): TGTGCCAGCAGTGGTGGACAACACACAGATACGCAGTATTTT.

This sequence joins TRBV7-8 and TRBJ1-1; a weak D match, TRBD1 (6 bases). The V end lost 5 bases, the J end lost 2 bases, and 18 bases lay between the germline ends. CDR1 is SGHVS, CDR2 FQNEAQ, per germline. The CDR3 runs 16 residues. CDR3 nucleotide sequence: TGTGCCAGCAGCCCCCCCGGGACACTCTATAACACTGAAGCTTTCTTT. Protein: CASSPPGTLYNTEAFF. Complete variable domain (other parts from reference TRBV7-8 and TRBJ1-1): GAGVSQSPRYKVAKRGQDVALRCDPISGHVSLFWYQQALGQGPEFLTYFQNEAQLDKSGLPSDRFFAERPEGSVSTLKIQRTQQEDSAVYLCASSPPGTLYNTEAFFGQGTRLTVV.